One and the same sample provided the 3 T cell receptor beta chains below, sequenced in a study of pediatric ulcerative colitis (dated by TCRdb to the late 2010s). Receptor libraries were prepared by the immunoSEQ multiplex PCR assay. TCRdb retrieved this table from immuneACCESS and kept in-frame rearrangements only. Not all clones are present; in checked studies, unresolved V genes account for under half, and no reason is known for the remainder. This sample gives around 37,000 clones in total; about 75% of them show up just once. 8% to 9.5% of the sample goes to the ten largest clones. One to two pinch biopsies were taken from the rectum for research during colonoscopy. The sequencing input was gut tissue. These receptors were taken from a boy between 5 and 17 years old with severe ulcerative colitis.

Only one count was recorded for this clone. CDR3 amino acids: CASSLISNLAGELFF. The CDR3 region has the DNA TGCGCCAGCAGCCTCATAAGTAACCTCGCCGGGGAGCTGTTTTTT. This rearrangement joins TRBV5-1 to TRBJ2-2, with D hard to call. The CDR3 sequence is 15 residues long. Trimming removed 4 bases at V and 6 bases at J, with 16 bases between. CDR1 SGHRS and CDR2 YFSETQ come from the germline V gene.

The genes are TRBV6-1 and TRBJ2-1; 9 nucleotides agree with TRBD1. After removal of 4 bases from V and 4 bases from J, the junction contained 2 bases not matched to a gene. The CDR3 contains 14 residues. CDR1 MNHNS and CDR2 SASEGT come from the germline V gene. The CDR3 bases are TGTGCCAGCAGTGGGGGACAGGGATACAATGAGCAGTTCTTC. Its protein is CASSGGQGYNEQFF.

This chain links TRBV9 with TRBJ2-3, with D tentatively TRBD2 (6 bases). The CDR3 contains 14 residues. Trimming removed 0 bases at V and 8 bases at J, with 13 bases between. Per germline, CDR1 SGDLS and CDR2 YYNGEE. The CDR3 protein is CASSVATRGSTQYF. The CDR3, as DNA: TGTGCCAGCAGCGTAGCTACACGGGGGTCTACGCAGTATTTT.